This T cell receptor (beta chain) was sequenced in a study of blood T cell repertoires in COVID-19. For the study at large: Samples came from the United States, Italy and Spain, spanning acute and convalescent COVID-19. T cells, B-cell-depleted T cells, or PBMCs supplied cDNA or gDNA.

Trimming took 0 bases from V and 9 from J, leaving 3 bases between them. Germline CDR1 is DFQATT and CDR2 is SNEGSKA (reference sequence). The length of the CDR3 is 10 residues. This clone appeared a single time. Methods used by the authors: From reference gene primer amplification, estimates of nucleated cell counts were derived. Libraries were prepared by immunoSEQ multiplex PCR; TCRdb keeps only in-frame clonotypes and omits some of them. From that table come the V and J calls and clone size; the DNA was used to work out D and trimming. This sample has about 250,000 clones, with 86% found just once.

This receptor was taken from a woman in her sixties or seventies who had recovered from COVID-19. This chain uses TRBV20-1 with TRBJ2-4, with D unresolved. The sequencing sample was made of peripheral blood. CDR3 bases: TGCAGTGCTAGAGAGAGCATTCAGTACTTC. Its protein product is CSARESIQYF.